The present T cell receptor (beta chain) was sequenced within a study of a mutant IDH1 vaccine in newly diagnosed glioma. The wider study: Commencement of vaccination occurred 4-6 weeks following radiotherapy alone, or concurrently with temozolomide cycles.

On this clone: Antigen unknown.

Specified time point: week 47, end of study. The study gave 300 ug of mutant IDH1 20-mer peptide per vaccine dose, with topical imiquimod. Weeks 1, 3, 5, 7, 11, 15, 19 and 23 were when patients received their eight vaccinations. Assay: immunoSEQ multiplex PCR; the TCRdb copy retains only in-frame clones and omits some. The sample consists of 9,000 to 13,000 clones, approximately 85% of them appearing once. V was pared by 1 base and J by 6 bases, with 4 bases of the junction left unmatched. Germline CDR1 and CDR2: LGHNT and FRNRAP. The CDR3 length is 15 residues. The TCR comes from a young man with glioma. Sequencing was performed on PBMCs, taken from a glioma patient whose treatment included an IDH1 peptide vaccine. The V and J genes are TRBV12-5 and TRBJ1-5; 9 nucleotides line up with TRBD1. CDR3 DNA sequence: TGTGCTAGTGGTTTGGGACAGGGGGGAAGTCAGCCCCAGCATTTT. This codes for CASGLGQGGSQPQHF.